A single sample gave rise to the 10 T cell receptor beta chains below, sequenced in a study of blood T cell repertoires in COVID-19. Method: immunoSEQ multiplex PCR; TCRdb's copy keeps in-frame clones and lacks some. Of approximately 250,000 clones detected, approximately 88% appear once; the ten largest clones hold about 2.5%. Material: PBMCs or T cells enriched from blood (not recorded which). These receptors were obtained from a woman aged 40 to 49 with acute COVID-19.

This chain joins TRBV6-5 and TRBJ1-2, with TRBD1 as a possible D gene (6 bases). Trimming cost V 4 bases and J 2 bases, with 17 bases left between them. The CDR3 is made up of 16 amino acids. Germline-derived CDR1 and CDR2 are MNHEY and SVGAGI. In DNA, the CDR3 is TGTGCCAGCAGTTCCGACCCGGGACAACCCAACTATGGCTACACCTTC. Translation: CASSSDPGQPNYGYTF.

V gene TRBV5-1 combines with J gene TRBJ1-2; 8 bases are a match to TRBD1. The germline CDR1 and CDR2 sequences are SGHRS and YFSETQ. The length of the CDR3 is 15 residues. V shed 0 bases, J shed 4 bases, and the junction held 5 bases outside the gene matches. The CDR3 protein is CASSLEGTGPYGYTF. CDR3 DNA sequence: TGCGCCAGCAGCTTGGAGGGGACAGGCCCCTATGGCTACACCTTC.

CDR3 in DNA: TGCGCCAGCAGCCCAACGGGGAGCTACGAGCAGTACGTC. Amino acids: CASSPTGSYEQYV. The chain employs TRBV5-1 and TRBJ2-7; a possible D gene is TRBD2 (5 bases). This CDR3 has 13 amino acids. The germline V and J ends were trimmed by 4 bases and 3 bases, with 11 bases remaining between them. CDR1 and CDR2 (germline): SGHRS, YFSETQ.

The table lists this clone with a count of one. V and J are TRBV12-5 and TRBJ2-1, with 7 bases fitting TRBD2. The V segment lost 0 bases and the J segment 4 bases; nucleotides outside the gene matches: 9. The CDR3 has 17 amino acids. CDR1 is LGHNT and CDR2 is FRNRAP in the germline V gene. Here the CDR3 DNA reads TGTGCTAGTGGTTTGGTTAATTTTGTGGGAGGGTACAATGAGCAGTTCTTC. This sequence encodes CASGLVNFVGGYNEQFF. The full variable domain, in which reference TRBV12-5 and TRBJ2-1 provide the parts outside the CDR3, is DARVTQTPRHKVTEMGQEVTMRCQPILGHNTVFWYRQTMMQGLELLAYFRNRAPLDDSGMPKDRFSAEMPDATLATLKIQPSEPRDSAVYFCASGLVNFVGGYNEQFFGPGTRLTVL.

As concerns this clone: The sample holds other DNA sequences that translate to the same CDR3. Here the CDR3 DNA reads TGTGCCAGCAGCCTTCTTGGCAGCTCCTACGAGCAGTACTTC. Protein product: CASSLLGSSYEQYF. The V and J genes are TRBV7-2 and TRBJ2-7; D call uncertain. Germline CDR1 is SGHTA and CDR2 is FQGNSA. Trimming pared 5 bases from V and 0 bases from J, leaving 11 bases between. The CDR3 extends over 14 amino acids.

The V call is TRBV18, the J call TRBJ2-5, with unresolved D. Per the germline V gene, CDR1 is KGHSH and CDR2 is LQKENI. The CDR3 has 15 amino acids. Between the trimmed V and J ends, which lost 3 bases and 1 base, there was a span of 12 bases. The CDR3: CASSPDLEVQETQYF. The CDR3 bases are TGTGCCAGCTCACCGGATCTAGAAGTCCAAGAGACCCAGTACTTC.

The chain employs TRBV5-6 and TRBJ2-5; D may be TRBD2 (7 bases). This CDR3 is 17 amino acids long. Trimming stripped 2 bases from V and 1 base from J, with 18 bases between. CDR1 is SGHDT and CDR2 is YYEEEE in the germline V gene. CDR3 region: CASSFNVGGQVQETQYF. Written as DNA, the CDR3 is TGTGCCAGCAGCTTTAATGTCGGGGGGCAGGTCCAAGAGACCCAGTACTTC. The variable domain in full, with the rest retrieved from reference TRBV5-6 and TRBJ2-5, is DAGVTQSPTHLIKTRGQQVTLRCSPKSGHDTVSWYQQALGQGPQFIFQYYEEEERQRGNFPDRFSGHQFPNYSSELNVNALLLGDSALYLCASSFNVGGQVQETQYFGPGTRLLVL.

The chain has TRBV7-7 and TRBJ2-3, with D perhaps TRBD1 (5 bases). Germline assignment: CDR1 SSHAT and CDR2 FNYEAQ (reference sequence). CDR3 size: 15 residues. The germline V and J ends were trimmed by 3 bases and 2 bases, with 12 bases remaining between them. CDR3 residues: CASSFGLGHTDTQYF. The CDR3 bases are TGTGCCAGCAGCTTTGGGTTGGGGCACACAGATACGCAGTATTTT.

The chain couples TRBV7-2 to TRBJ2-1; 7 nucleotides line up with TRBD2. The J segment lost 1 base and the V segment lost 4 bases, leaving 4 bases of the junction unmatched. The germline V gene encodes CDR1 SGHTA and CDR2 FQGNSA. The CDR3 loop spans 15 amino acids. The CDR3 is CASSSHGGSYNEQFF. CDR3 bases: TGTGCCAGCAGCTCACACGGGGGGTCCTACAATGAGCAGTTCTTC.

This chain links TRBV3-1 (or the pseudogene TRBV3-2) with TRBJ2-1; possible D gene TRBD2, 6 bases. Germline CDR1 LGHDT, CDR2 YNNKEL (reference sequence). The CDR3 loop spans 15 amino acids. V was clipped by 1 base and J by 8 bases, with 15 bases between them. The CDR3 DNA follows: TGTGCCAGCAGCCAAGCCGAGGTGGGGGGATATGAGCAGTTCTTC. Protein sequence: CASSQAEVGGYEQFF.